A selection of T cell receptor beta chains follows, all from one sample in a study of blood T cell repertoires in COVID-19. The repertoire was sequenced with immunoSEQ multiplex PCR; TCRdb's copy has only in-frame clones and lacks some. Seen here are around 130,000 clones, 70% to 80% observed once, and the top ten hold roughly 7.3%. Sequenced sample: peripheral blood. These receptors were taken from a human donor in a cohort sampled during active COVID-19. Both conserved end residues are part of each CDR3. The order of the fields is V gene, J gene, D gene, clone size, CDR3 protein, CDR3 DNA. A D gene is named only where the DNA matches it firmly. Clone size is shown for a subset of rows, as once, few, many or a class of expanded clone.

TRBV28	TRBJ2-1	NA	NA	CASSPGEDTYNEQFF	TGTGCCAGCAGCCCCGGGGAGGATACCTACAATGAGCAGTTCTTC
TRBV10-3	TRBJ1-1	TRBD1	once	CAINGQGNTEAFF	TGTGCCATCAATGGACAGGGGAACACTGAAGCTTTCTTT
TRBV27	TRBJ2-7	NA	few	CASSFSGTYEQYF	TGTGCCAGCAGTTTTTCAGGGACCTACGAGCAGTACTTC
TRBV15	TRBJ1-2	NA	NA	CATSRGTFKKSYGYTF	TGTGCCACCAGCAGAGGGACATTTAAGAAGAGCTATGGCTACACCTTC
TRBV6-5	TRBJ1-2	TRBD1	NA	CASSRDRSNYGYTF	TGTGCCAGCAGTCGGGACAGGTCTAACTATGGCTACACCTTC
TRBV5-1	TRBJ1-6	TRBD1	NA	CASSLVAGGDSPLHF	TGCGCCAGCAGCTTGGTGGCAGGGGGCGATTCACCCCTCCACTTT
TRBV7-3	TRBJ2-5	TRBD2	NA	CASSLRTSPETQYF	TGTGCCAGCAGCCTCCGGACTAGCCCGGAGACCCAGTACTTC
TRBV6-6	TRBJ1-1	NA	NA	CASSYGQTGTEAFF	TGTGCCAGCAGTTACGGCCAGACTGGAACTGAAGCTTTCTTT
TRBV5-3	TRBJ2-7	NA	NA	CARSLAQGPLAGTLTYEQYF	TGTGCCAGAAGCTTAGCACAGGGGCCTTTAGCGGGAACCCTGACCTACGAGCAGTACTTC
TRBV4-2	TRBJ2-7	NA	NA	CASSQAGEQYF	TGTGCCAGCAGCCAAGCGGGCGAGCAGTACTTC
TRBV27	TRBJ2-7	NA	NA	CASSFGRDNEQYF	TGTGCCAGCAGTTTCGGCAGGGACAACGAGCAGTACTTC
TRBV18	TRBJ1-1	TRBD1	NA	CASFRSRDRPSNTEAFF	TGTGCCAGCTTCCGATCTAGGGACAGACCTTCGAACACTGAAGCTTTCTTT
TRBV11-3	TRBJ2-5	NA	NA	CASSKTGRETQYF	TGTGCCAGCAGCAAGACGGGTCGAGAGACCCAGTACTTC
TRBV23-1	TRBJ1-1	TRBD1	NA	CASSHRDRKNTEAFF	TGCGCCAGCAGTCATCGGGACAGGAAGAACACTGAAGCTTTCTTT
TRBV7-2	TRBJ1-5	NA	NA	CASSLGRGEGQPQHF	TGTGCCAGCAGCTTGGGCCGGGGGGAAGGTCAGCCCCAGCATTTT
TRBV5-8	TRBJ1-1	NA	NA	CASSFLERDTEAFF	TGTGCCAGCAGCTTTTTAGAGCGGGACACTGAAGCTTTCTTT
TRBV28	TRBJ2-7	TRBD2	NA	CASSLPTGGLATTYEQYF	TGTGCCAGCAGTTTACCCACGGGGGGACTAGCGACGACCTACGAGCAGTACTTC
TRBV10-3	TRBJ2-2	TRBD1	NA	CAISDGTGAAGELFF	TGTGCCATCAGTGACGGGACAGGGGCTGCCGGGGAGCTGTTTTTT
TRBV25-1	TRBJ1-2	NA	NA	CASSETGSNGYTF	TGTGCCAGCAGCGAAACGGGGAGCAATGGCTACACCTTC
TRBV9	TRBJ2-1	NA	NA	CASSGPTSSYNEQFF	TGTGCCAGCAGCGGACCGACTAGCTCCTACAATGAGCAGTTCTTC
TRBV29-1	TRBJ1-1	TRBD1	NA	CSADRGNTEAFF	TGCAGCGCAGACAGGGGTAACACTGAAGCTTTCTTT
TRBV4-1	TRBJ2-7	TRBD1	NA	CASSQGDRGYEQYF	TGCGCCAGCAGCCAAGGTGACAGGGGTTACGAGCAGTACTTC
TRBV11-2	TRBJ1-2	NA	NA	CASSRNRNYGYTF	TGTGCCAGCAGCCGTAACAGGAACTATGGCTACACCTTC
TRBV12-3/TRBV12-4	TRBJ1-5	TRBD1	few	CASNTGGYQPQHF	TGTGCCAGCAATACAGGGGGCTATCAGCCCCAGCATTTT
TRBV5-1	TRBJ2-5	TRBD2	NA	CASSSGLAGGNEETQYF	TGCGCCAGCAGCTCGGGACTAGCGGGGGGTAACGAAGAGACCCAGTACTTC
TRBV7-8	TRBJ1-2	NA	NA	CASSDLGGLYGYTF	TGTGCCAGCAGCGACCTGGGGGGGTTGTATGGCTACACCTTC
TRBV15	TRBJ1-6	NA	NA	CATSRDLGGRAPLHF	TGTGCCACCAGCAGAGATCTCGGCGGGCGGGCACCCCTCCACTTT
TRBV7-8	TRBJ1-4	NA	NA	CASSLTGSNEKLFF	TGTGCCAGCAGCTTAACCGGGTCTAATGAAAAACTGTTTTTT
TRBV19	TRBJ1-1	NA	few	CASSSRGYTEAFF	TGTGCCAGTAGTTCGAGGGGGTACACTGAAGCTTTCTTT
TRBV7-3	TRBJ2-3	TRBD2	NA	CASSLRGGAADTQYF	TGTGCCAGCAGCTTACGCGGGGGGGCCGCAGATACGCAGTATTTT
TRBV10-2	TRBJ1-1	TRBD1	few	CASKVTGDTEAFF	TGCGCCAGCAAGGTGACAGGGGACACTGAAGCTTTCTTT
TRBV12-3/TRBV12-4	TRBJ1-2	NA	once	CASSFGGDGYTF	TGTGCCAGCAGTTTCGGAGGGGATGGCTACACCTTC
TRBV6-5	TRBJ1-3	NA	NA	CASSSSVFSGNTIYF	TGTGCCAGCAGTTCGTCGGTATTCTCCGGAAACACCATATATTTT
TRBV27	TRBJ2-7	TRBD1	NA	CASSLSTPGQSSYEQYF	TGTGCCAGCAGTTTATCCACCCCGGGACAGAGCTCCTACGAGCAGTACTTC
TRBV6-1	TRBJ2-7	NA	NA	CASSEARAEPPYEQYF	TGTGCCAGCAGTGAAGCGAGAGCGGAGCCTCCCTACGAGCAGTACTTC
TRBV7-2	TRBJ2-7	TRBD1	few	CASSLAGTGISYEQYF	TGTGCCAGCAGCTTAGCAGGGACAGGGATCTCCTACGAGCAGTACTTC
TRBV6-5	TRBJ1-6	NA	NA	CASRQESYNSPLHF	TGTGCCAGCAGACAGGAGTCCTATAATTCACCCCTCCACTTT
TRBV28	TRBJ2-7	TRBD1	NA	CASPPAAPGGSYEQYF	TGTGCCAGCCCCCCCGCGGCTCCAGGGGGCTCCTACGAGCAGTACTTC
TRBV2	TRBJ1-4	NA	NA	CASGQSEKLFF	TGTGCCAGCGGACAGTCTGAAAAACTGTTTTTT
TRBV29-1	TRBJ1-3	NA	NA	CSVERENTIYF	TGCAGCGTTGAACGAGAAAACACCATATATTTT
TRBV5-1	TRBJ2-7	NA	NA	CASSPEYSGSTYEQYF	TGCGCCAGCAGCCCGGAGTACAGCGGTTCTACCTACGAGCAGTACTTC
TRBV28	TRBJ1-6	NA	NA	CASSFRGTYNSPLHF	TGTGCCAGCAGTTTCAGGGGTACCTATAATTCACCCCTCCACTTT
TRBV28	TRBJ2-7	NA	NA	CASSPPGVQIYEQYF	TGTGCCAGCAGTCCCCCGGGGGTGCAGATCTACGAGCAGTACTTC
TRBV3-1/TRBV3-2	TRBJ2-7	TRBD1	NA	CASSQLQGSHEQYF	TGTGCCAGCAGCCAACTACAGGGGAGCCACGAGCAGTACTTC
TRBV7-9	TRBJ1-2	NA	NA	CASSSQGPFNYGYTF	TGTGCCAGCAGCTCCCAGGGGCCCTTTAACTATGGCTACACCTTC
TRBV28	TRBJ2-7	TRBD2	once	CASRGLVLVEQYF	TGTGCCAGCAGAGGACTAGTTTTAGTCGAGCAGTACTTC
TRBV2	TRBJ2-7	TRBD2	NA	CASSAAGGSYEQYF	TGTGCCAGCAGTGCAGCGGGGGGCTCCTACGAGCAGTACTTC
TRBV2	TRBJ1-3	NA	NA	CASSEGGGGTGNTIYF	TGTGCCAGCAGTGAGGGGGGAGGAGGGACTGGAAACACCATATATTTT
TRBV10-3	TRBJ2-2	TRBD1	NA	CAISLDRGTGELFF	TGTGCCATCAGCCTGGACAGGGGAACCGGGGAGCTGTTTTTT
TRBV9	TRBJ2-7	TRBD2	NA	CASGPSGGPSYEQYF	TGTGCCAGCGGTCCTAGCGGGGGTCCCTCCTACGAGCAGTACTTC
TRBV28	TRBJ2-7	TRBD2	NA	CASSLFGLAESSYEQYF	TGTGCCAGCAGTTTATTCGGACTAGCGGAGAGCTCCTACGAGCAGTACTTC
TRBV27	TRBJ1-1	NA	NA	CASSLKVHLEPEAFF	TGTGCCAGCAGTTTAAAGGTCCATTTGGAGCCTGAAGCTTTCTTT
TRBV9	TRBJ2-2	TRBD1	once	CASSGPRTGANTGELFF	TGTGCCAGCAGCGGACCCCGGACAGGTGCGAACACCGGGGAGCTGTTTTTT
TRBV4-1	TRBJ2-1	TRBD2	medium-sized	CASSQVPSGRYNEQFF	TGCGCCAGCAGCCAAGTGCCTAGCGGGAGGTACAATGAGCAGTTCTTC
TRBV19	TRBJ2-7	TRBD1	few	CASSPGQGGYEQYF	TGTGCCAGTTCCCCGGGACAGGGGGGTTACGAGCAGTACTTC
TRBV27	TRBJ2-7	NA	NA	CASSSGGLVYEQYF	TGTGCCAGCAGTTCAGGTGGACTGGTCTACGAGCAGTACTTC
TRBV4-1	TRBJ2-7	TRBD2	NA	CASSPLLAGRFSYEQYF	TGCGCCAGCAGCCCCTTACTAGCGGGGCGATTCTCCTACGAGCAGTACTTC
TRBV6-5	TRBJ1-2	NA	NA	CASSRGQRGTGGYTF	TGTGCCAGCAGCCGGGGTCAGAGGGGGACGGGTGGCTACACCTTC
TRBV2	TRBJ1-5	TRBD1	NA	CASSGGQVRQPQHF	TGTGCCAGCAGTGGGGGACAGGTCCGACAGCCCCAGCATTTT
TRBV4-2	TRBJ1-2	NA	few	CASSASAPAAYGYTF	TGTGCCAGCAGCGCCTCAGCGCCCGCTGCCTATGGCTACACCTTC